The 27 T cell receptor beta chains presented below share a single source sample, sequenced in a study of cytomegalovirus exposure and HLA in healthy donors. TCRdb's copy holds only in-frame clones and misses some; the assay was immunoSEQ multiplex PCR. The data hold 90,000 to 130,000 clones, with roughly 95% observed a single time. The sample comprised PBMCs. The receptor set was obtained from a woman younger than 30 in good health and CMV-seronegative.

This clone was observed once. The chain carries TRBV18 and TRBJ2-7, with D perhaps matching TRBD1 (5 bases). The germline V gene has CDR1 KGHSH and CDR2 LQKENI. The ends were cut back, 2 bases at V and 5 bases at J, with 10 bases in the middle. CDR3 size: 13 residues. The CDR3 loop reads CASSPGQGHEQYF. The DNA of the CDR3 is TGTGCCAGCTCACCAGGTCAGGGCCACGAGCAGTACTTC.

The chain has TRBV5-5 and TRBJ1-2; tentative D call: TRBD1 (6 bases). This CDR3 has 14 amino acids. CDR1 and CDR2 (germline): SGHKS, YYEKEE (reference sequence). The V gene lost 3 bases and the J gene lost 3 bases, with 12 bases spanning the gap. The CDR3 DNA reads TGTGCCAGCAGCTCCCCAAACAGGGACTATGGCTACACCTTC. Protein: CASSSPNRDYGYTF.

The chain combines TRBV5-1 with TRBJ2-7, with 8 bases aligning to TRBD1. V gave up 4 bases and J gave up 0 bases; unmatched junction bases: 9. The CDR3 sequence is 16 residues long. The germline CDR1 and CDR2 sequences are SGHRS and YFSETQ. DNA of the CDR3: TGCGCCAGCAGCCGGGACAGGCCCTCATTCTCCTACGAGCAGTACTTC. As protein: CASSRDRPSFSYEQYF. The whole variable domain, remainder taken from reference TRBV5-1 and TRBJ2-7, is KAGVTQTPRYLIKTRGQQVTLSCSPISGHRSVSWYQQTPGQGLQFLFEYFSETQRNKGNFPGRFSGRQFSNSRSEMNVSTLELGDSALYLCASSRDRPSFSYEQYFGPGTRLTVT.

The J gene is TRBJ2-3, the V gene TRBV6-5; D unclear. Trimming shortened V by 0 bases and J by 0 bases, and 10 bases separated the two germline ends. Germline V gene sequence: CDR1 MNHEY, CDR2 SVGAGI. This CDR3 is built from 16 residues. The CDR3 is CASSYSLRVSTDTQYF. CDR3 DNA sequence: TGTGCCAGCAGTTACTCCCTCCGGGTCAGCACAGATACGCAGTATTTT.

With respect to this clone: An end of the junction does not agree with germline; a read error may underlie this. This chain joins TRBV19 and TRBJ2-2; 7 bases match TRBD2. Per germline, CDR1 LNHDA and CDR2 SQIVND (reference sequence). This CDR3 comprises 16 residues. The CDR3 reads CASSTGLVWNSGELFF. The CDR3 bases are TGTGCCAGTAGTACCGGACTAGTCTGGAACTCCGGGGAGCTGTTTTTT.

This clone showed up just once. The chain links TRBV15 to TRBJ1-4; D is unclear. CDR3 length: 15 amino acids. V dropped 0 bases and J dropped 2 bases, with 7 bases sitting between them. Germline values: CDR1 LNHNV, CDR2 YYDKDF (reference sequence). CDR3 region: CATSRDSSTNEKLFF. Written as DNA, the CDR3 is TGTGCCACCAGCAGAGACAGTAGCACTAATGAAAAACTGTTTTTT.

The chain joins TRBV6-1 to TRBJ2-5; D is perhaps TRBD1 (5 bases). The V gene lost 2 bases and the J gene lost 1 base, with 11 bases spanning the gap. Germline CDR1 MNHNS, CDR2 SASEGT. The CDR3 spans 15 residues. The CDR3: CASSELRTLQETQYF. The DNA for the CDR3 is TGTGCCAGCAGTGAACTCCGGACACTCCAAGAGACCCAGTACTTC.

This clone was seen a single time. J is TRBJ1-4 and V is TRBV2, with 8 bases lining up with TRBD1. This CDR3 spans 15 amino acids. V lost 6 bases and J lost 2; bases outside the gene matches: 5. Germline-derived CDR1 and CDR2 are SNHLY and FYNNEI. Written as DNA, the CDR3 is TGTGCCAGCAGGCTTCAGGGGGCGACTAATGAAAAACTGTTTTTT. Translating it yields CASRLQGATNEKLFF.

The chain has TRBV11-1 and TRBJ2-2; 7 positions match TRBD1. The CDR3 consists of 15 residues. CDR1 SGHAT and CDR2 FQDESV come from the germline V gene (reference sequence). The ends lost 5 bases at V and 1 base at J; junction bases unmatched: 4. CDR3 in DNA: TGTGCCAGCAGCCGCTACAGGGGGAACACCGGGGAGCTGTTTTTT. The encoded protein is CASSRYRGNTGELFF.

This clone was found once. This chain joins TRBV28 and TRBJ2-7; 7 bases fit TRBD2. Germline CDR1 is MDHEN and CDR2 is SYDVKM. The ends lost 6 bases at V and 0 bases at J; junction bases unmatched: 8. The length of the CDR3 is 15 residues. The DNA of the CDR3 is TGTGCCAGCAGCCCGTCTAGCGGACCCTCCTACGAGCAGTACTTC. Translating it yields CASSPSSGPSYEQYF.

This chain links TRBV5-6 with TRBJ2-7, with 8 bases aligning to TRBD2. CDR3 length: 17 amino acids. CDR1 and CDR2 from the germline V gene are SGHDT and YYEEEE. J lost 3 bases, V lost 3 bases, and 14 bases had no gene match. CDR3 sequence reads: CASSYWTRLAKDYEQYF. The CDR3 DNA is TGTGCCAGCAGCTACTGGACTCGACTAGCGAAGGACTACGAGCAGTACTTC.

This chain joins TRBV6-5 and TRBJ1-2; 10 nucleotides agree with TRBD1. The CDR3 runs 14 residues. The V gene's germline CDR1 is MNHEY and CDR2 SVGAGI. J was trimmed by 8 bases and V by 5 bases; bases with no gene match: 8. Here the CDR3 reads CASSKTGGVGGYTF. In DNA, the CDR3 is TGTGCCAGCAGTAAGACAGGGGGCGTCGGAGGCTACACCTTC.

The chain carries TRBV6-4 and TRBJ2-3, with a weak D call TRBD2 (5 bases). The CDR3 sequence is 14 residues long. Germline V lookup: CDR1 MRHNA, CDR2 SNTAGT. Deletions cut 10 bases from V and 1 base from J, with 15 bases between. The chain's CDR3 is CATASTVGTDTQYF. The CDR3 DNA sequence: TGTGCCACCGCTAGCACAGTGGGCACAGATACGCAGTATTTT.

The chain couples TRBV5-1 to TRBJ2-2, with 8 positions matching TRBD2. Germline values: CDR1 SGHRS, CDR2 YFSETQ. V shed 2 bases and J 1 base; nucleotides not matched to a gene: 1. This CDR3 comprises 15 residues. The CDR3 sequence is CASSLAGVNTGELFF. Here the CDR3 DNA reads TGCGCCAGCAGCTTAGCGGGGGTGAACACCGGGGAGCTGTTTTTT.

The chain is built from TRBV5-1 and TRBJ1-5; 9 nucleotides line up with TRBD1. The CDR3 runs to 14 residues. With 2 bases clipped from V and 6 bases from J, the junction kept 3 bases outside the gene matches. In germline, CDR1 is SGHRS, CDR2 YFSETQ. The CDR3 loop is CASSFGGQGQPQHF. CDR3 sequence (DNA): TGCGCCAGCAGCTTTGGGGGACAGGGTCAGCCCCAGCATTTT.

The chain carries TRBV7-9 and TRBJ1-5; TRBD1 might be the D (6 bases). The CDR3 consists of 15 residues. Trimming stripped 5 bases from V and 3 bases from J, with 14 bases between. Germline CDR1 reads SEHNR; CDR2 reads FQNEAQ (reference sequence). The CDR3 DNA is TGTGCCAGCAGCGGCGCAGGGGCCAACAATCAGCCCCAGCATTTT. It yields the protein CASSGAGANNQPQHF.

The chain has TRBV5-1 and TRBJ2-4, with 16 bases matching TRBD2. V trimming: 0 bases; J trimming: 5 bases; junction bases outside the gene matches: 5. Germline V gives CDR1 SGHRS, CDR2 YFSETQ. This CDR3 has 18 residues. The CDR3 DNA is TGCGCCAGCAGCTTGGAGTCGGGACTAGCGGGGGGGGAAAACATTCAGTACTTC. Amino acid sequence: CASSLESGLAGGENIQYF. Supplemented by reference TRBV5-1 and TRBJ2-4, the full variable domain reads KAGVTQTPRYLIKTRGQQVTLSCSPISGHRSVSWYQQTPGQGLQFLFEYFSETQRNKGNFPGRFSGRQFSNSRSEMNVSTLELGDSALYLCASSLESGLAGGENIQYFGAGTRLSVL.

The V and J genes are TRBV9 and TRBJ2-7, with D perhaps TRBD1 (6 bases). Trimming took 3 bases from V and 0 from J, leaving 13 bases between them. Germline V CDR1 and CDR2: SGDLS, YYNGEE. The CDR3 is made up of 15 amino acids. CDR3 sequence (DNA): TGTGCCAGCAGCGAGGGGGACCTAAGCTCCTACGAGCAGTACTTC. Translated: CASSEGDLSSYEQYF.

This clone was picked up one time. The V and J genes are TRBV10-3 and TRBJ1-1, with D perhaps TRBD1 (5 bases). Germline-derived CDR1 and CDR2 are ENHRY and SYGVKD. V gave up 2 bases and J gave up 2 bases, with 9 bases separating them. The CDR3 covers 14 residues. CDR3 sequence (DNA): TGTGCCATCAGTGAGCCCAGGGCTAACACTGAAGCTTTCTTT. Protein product: CAISEPRANTEAFF.

This sequence joins TRBV6-5 and TRBJ1-1, with D unresolved. V lost 2 bases, J lost 3 bases, and 7 bases lay in between. CDR1 and CDR2 from the germline V gene are MNHEY and SVGAGI. The CDR3 contains 13 residues. The CDR3 region has the DNA TGTGCCAGCAGTTACGCGTCCGACACTGAAGCTTTCTTT. Protein: CASSYASDTEAFF.

This rearrangement joins TRBV29-1 to TRBJ2-5; 7 bases fit TRBD2. This CDR3 is 13 amino acids long. Trimming removed 3 bases from V and 3 bases from J; junction bases left unmatched: 4. Germline V gene data show CDR1 as SQVTM and CDR2 as ANQGSEA. The CDR3 region is CSVEARGKETQYF. The DNA for the CDR3 is TGCAGCGTTGAGGCGCGGGGGAAAGAGACCCAGTACTTC.

This chain connects TRBV2 to TRBJ2-5; D is uncertain. The germline V and J ends were trimmed by 1 base and 0 bases, with 6 bases remaining between them. CDR1 SNHLY and CDR2 FYNNEI come from the germline V gene. The length of the CDR3 is 14 residues. The DNA of the CDR3 is TGTGCCAGCAGTGAAGGTGTATACCAAGAGACCCAGTACTTC. Its translation is CASSEGVYQETQYF.

This chain uses TRBV6-1 with TRBJ1-1; D unresolved. CDR1 MNHNS and CDR2 SASEGT come from the germline V gene. The germline V and J ends were trimmed by 3 bases and 3 bases, with 8 bases remaining between them. The CDR3 spans 13 residues. CDR3: CASSERGYTEAFF. The CDR3 coding sequence is TGTGCCAGCAGTGAGCGGGGTTACACTGAAGCTTTCTTT.

The rearrangement links TRBV2 to TRBJ1-5, with TRBD1 matching over 9 bases. This CDR3 has 14 amino acids. The germline gives CDR1 SNHLY, CDR2 FYNNEI. The V gene end was trimmed by 6 bases and the J gene end by 6 bases; junction bases not matched to a gene: 6. The CDR3 here is CASRGGQGGQPQHF. In DNA, the CDR3 is TGTGCCAGCAGGGGGGGACAGGGTGGTCAGCCCCAGCATTTT. Filled out from reference TRBV2 and TRBJ1-5, the complete variable domain reads EPEVTQTPSHQVTQMGQEVILRCVPISNHLYFYWYRQILGQKVEFLVSFYNNEISEKSEIFDDQFSVERPDGSNFTLKIRSTKLEDSAMYFCASRGGQGGQPQHFGDGTRLSIL.

The chain employs TRBV27 and TRBJ2-5; possible D gene TRBD1, 5 bases. V was cut by 3 bases and J by 5 bases, with 10 bases left in between. Per germline, CDR1 MNHEY and CDR2 SMNVEV (reference sequence). The CDR3 spans 13 residues. The CDR3 region has the DNA TGTGCCAGCAGTTTTACAGGTCTTGAGACCCAGTACTTC. Protein sequence: CASSFTGLETQYF.

V gene TRBV6-5 combines with J gene TRBJ1-5, with D perhaps TRBD1 (5 bases). The CDR3 runs 13 residues. V shed 8 bases and J shed 5 bases, with 13 bases lying between them. In germline, CDR1 is MNHEY, CDR2 SVGAGI. The CDR3 spells CASARTWYQPQHF. The CDR3 nucleotides read TGTGCCAGCGCCCGGACATGGTATCAGCCCCAGCATTTT.

This chain links TRBV2 with TRBJ1-1; D not resolved. The V gene lost 8 bases and the J gene lost 0 bases, with 10 bases spanning the gap. The V gene's germline CDR1 is SNHLY and CDR2 FYNNEI. The CDR3 has 13 residues. The CDR3 sequence: CASVGEMNTEAFF. In nucleotides, the CDR3 is TGTGCCAGCGTAGGAGAGATGAACACTGAAGCTTTCTTT. The full variable domain, in which reference TRBV2 and TRBJ1-1 provide the parts outside the CDR3, is EPEVTQTPSHQVTQMGQEVILRCVPISNHLYFYWYRQILGQKVEFLVSFYNNEISEKSEIFDDQFSVERPDGSNFTLKIRSTKLEDSAMYFCASVGEMNTEAFFGQGTRLTVV.